Below, 14 T cell receptor beta chains from the same sample are listed, as sequenced in a study of CD8+CD57+ T cells in acquired aplastic anemia. Researchers used genomic DNA as the template to profile TCR beta VDJ and CDR3. TCRdb re-called the reads through MiXCR, storing one row per CDR3 protein. This table holds some 240,000 distinct CDR3 sequences, roughly 33% found once. Sequenced input: sorted CD4+, CD8+, or CD8+CD57+ T cells (not recorded which) from PBMCs. These receptors all come from a human donor in good health, serving as a control.

This clonotype came up a few times. A much larger clone is a single base away; this may be a read error. The rearrangement joins TRBV20-1 to TRBJ1-2; 7 nucleotides line up with TRBD1. CDR3 length: 13 amino acids. The germline V gene has CDR1 DFQATT and CDR2 SNEGSKA (reference sequence). V lost 5 bases and J lost 4; bases outside the gene matches: 7. Written as DNA, the CDR3 is TGCAGTGCTGGCAGACAGGGCGGCTATGGCTACACCTTC. Encoded protein: CSAGRQGGYGYTF.

This clonotype came up a few times. One end of the junction varies from germline; a read error may be responsible. The chain carries TRBV6-2 or TRBV6-3 and TRBJ1-1; D uncertain. The CDR3 totals 11 residues. Per the germline V gene, CDR1 is MNHEY and CDR2 is SVGEGT. CDR3 DNA: TGTGCCAGCAGTTACCTTCAGGCCAAGGTCTTT. Its protein product is CASSYLQAKVF.

In its sample, this clonotype was seen many times. The chain couples TRBV9 to TRBJ1-2; tentative D call: TRBD1 (5 bases). This CDR3 comprises 13 residues. V shed 1 base and J shed 4 bases, with 8 bases lying between them. The germline V gene encodes CDR1 SGDLS and CDR2 YYNGEE. CDR3 DNA: TGTGCCAGCAGCGTATTCGGGGCCTATGGCTACACCTTC. Its protein is CASSVFGAYGYTF.

This clonotype was recorded a few times. The chain combines TRBV25-1 with TRBJ2-7; 8 bases are shared with TRBD1. The J segment lost 2 bases and the V segment lost 6 bases, leaving 6 bases of the junction unmatched. Per the germline V gene, CDR1 is MGHDK and CDR2 is SYGVNS. There are 14 residues in the CDR3. The CDR3 bases are TGTGCCAGCAGCTTGGACAGGGCACCCTACGAGCAGTACTTC. Translated: CASSLDRAPYEQYF.

This clonotype was counted at least ten times. The rearrangement joins TRBV5-1 to TRBJ1-1, with TRBD1 identical over 10 bases. Trimming at V came to 0 bases and at J to 5 bases, leaving 1 base not matched to a gene. This CDR3 is built from 14 residues. Germline V gene sequence: CDR1 SGHRS, CDR2 YFSETQ. The CDR3 nucleotides are TGCGCCAGCAGCTTGGGGACAGGGGGGACTGAAGCTTTCTTT. As protein: CASSLGTGGTEAFF.

This clonotype showed up many times. The gene calls are TRBV7-6 and TRBJ1-1; perhaps TRBD1 as D (5 bases). CDR3 length: 13 amino acids. Trimming left V 4 bases short and J 1 base short, with 7 bases between. The V gene's germline CDR1 is SGHVS and CDR2 FNYEAQ. The CDR3, as DNA: TGTGCCAGCAGCTCAGACAGGAACACTGAAGCTTTCTTT. Amino acids: CASSSDRNTEAFF.

This chain links TRBV13 with TRBJ1-2, with 9 positions matching TRBD1. The CDR3 length is 15 residues. The ends lost 3 bases at V and 8 bases at J; junction bases unmatched: 10. The germline gives CDR1 PRHDT, CDR2 FYEKMQ (reference sequence). The CDR3 DNA is TGTGCCAGCAGCTTTATGAACAGGGGGCTCGGGGGCTACACCTTC. Translated: CASSFMNRGLGGYTF.

The V call is TRBV10-3, the J call TRBJ2-5; 7 nucleotides line up with TRBD2. Germline V gene lookup returns CDR1 ENHRY and CDR2 SYGVKD. Trimming took 4 bases from V and 7 from J; bases not matched to a gene: 6. The CDR3 runs 13 residues. DNA of the CDR3: TGTGCCATCAGTGGGACCGGCGGGGGGACCCAGTACTTC. It yields the protein CAISGTGGGTQYF.

This clonotype was counted many times. CDR3 residues: CSASSLAGIDTQYF. The CDR3 DNA reads TGCAGTGCTAGTAGCCTAGCGGGGATCGATACGCAGTATTTT. The chain is built from TRBV20-1 and TRBJ2-3; 9 positions agree with TRBD2. Germline V gene data show CDR1 as DFQATT and CDR2 as SNEGSKA (reference sequence). V was clipped by 3 bases and J by 6 bases; unmatched bases: 7. This CDR3 region has 14 residues.

This clonotype was detected ten times or more. The J gene is TRBJ2-7, the V gene TRBV7-9; D might be TRBD2 (5 bases). CDR3 length: 14 amino acids. In germline, CDR1 is SEHNR, CDR2 FQNEAQ (reference sequence). Trimming removed 1 base from V and 2 bases from J, with 9 bases in between. Here the CDR3 reads CASSLDAGAYEQYF. The CDR3 DNA sequence: TGTGCCAGCAGCTTAGACGCGGGCGCCTACGAGCAGTACTTC.

This clonotype was counted ten times or more. This chain uses TRBV20-1 with TRBJ2-2, with 13 bases matching TRBD2. From germline, CDR1 is DFQATT and CDR2 SNEGSKA (reference sequence). V gave up 3 bases and J gave up 2 bases; unmatched junction bases: 6. The CDR3 has 17 residues. The CDR3 DNA sequence: TGCAGTGCTAGCTCGGGACTAGCGGGACGTAACACCGGGGAGCTGTTTTTT. It translates to CSASSGLAGRNTGELFF.

This clonotype has a count of ten or more. V usage is TRBV7-9 and J usage is TRBJ2-7, with D possibly being TRBD1 (6 bases). Trimming shortened V by 6 bases and J by 0 bases, and 12 bases separated the two germline ends. There are 14 residues in the CDR3. Germline CDR1 and CDR2: SEHNR and FQNEAQ (reference sequence). The CDR3 sequence is CASRRGQSSYEQYF. CDR3 nucleotide sequence: TGTGCCAGCAGACGCGGACAGTCCTCCTACGAGCAGTACTTC.

Concerning this clonotype itself: A clone one base away is much larger, so this may be a read error. This chain uses TRBV20-1 with TRBJ2-2; possible D gene TRBD2, 5 bases. Germline V CDR1 and CDR2: DFQATT, SNEGSKA (reference sequence). The CDR3 loop spans 13 amino acids. The CDR3 DNA reads as TGCAGTGCTAGAGATCGTGGAACCGGGGAGCTGCTTTTT. Translated: CSARDRGTGELLF.

The genes are TRBV12-3 or TRBV12-4 and TRBJ1-1; D ambiguous. The CDR3 consists of 14 residues. Trimming removed 7 bases at V and 1 base at J, with 13 bases between. DNA of the CDR3: TGTGCCAGCACCGAGCATCTTGGGAACACTGAAGCTTTCTTT. Its translation: CASTEHLGNTEAFF.